The clone carrying this T cell receptor beta chain was seen many times. Its antigen is not identified. This CDR3 is 12 amino acids long. V was trimmed by 3 bases and J by 7 bases, leaving 13 bases between them. CDR1 and CDR2 from the germline V gene are DFQATT and SNEGSKA (reference sequence). This specimen belongs to a study of T-cell reconstitution after alpha-beta-depleted transplantation in children. General study findings and limits: One year post-transplant, T-cell counts and diversity were largely derived from T cells produced anew.

TCRbeta library construction was performed incorporating unique molecular identifiers. MiXCR, applied by TCRdb to the PCR reads, yields one record per CDR3 protein. Of roughly 220,000 distinct CDR3 sequences listed, about 8.2% are singletons. The clonotype was recovered from a male patient aged 2-10 years who had a stem cell transplant for acute myeloid leukemia, so the T cells may come from the graft donor. This sample comprised PBMCs, mostly from graft donor cells, obtained 360 days after TCRalphabeta/CD19-depleted stem cell transplant. This chain joins TRBV20-1 and TRBJ2-7; D not resolved. The CDR3 nucleotides read TGCAGTGCTAGTGTTGGGCAAGGGGAGCAGTACTTC. Translated: CSASVGQGEQYF.